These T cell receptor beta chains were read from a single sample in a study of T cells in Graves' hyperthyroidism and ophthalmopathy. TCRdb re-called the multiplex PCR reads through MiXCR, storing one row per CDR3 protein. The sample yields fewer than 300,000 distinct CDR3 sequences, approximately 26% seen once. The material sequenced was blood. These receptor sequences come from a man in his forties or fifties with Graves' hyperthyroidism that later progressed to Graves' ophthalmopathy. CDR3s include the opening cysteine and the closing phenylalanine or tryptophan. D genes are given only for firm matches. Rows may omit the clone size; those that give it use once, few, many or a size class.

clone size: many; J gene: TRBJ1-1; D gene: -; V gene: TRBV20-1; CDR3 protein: CSARSPGRMNTEAFF; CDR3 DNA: TGCAGTGCTAGAAGTCCAGGCAGGATGAACACTGAAGCTTTCTTT
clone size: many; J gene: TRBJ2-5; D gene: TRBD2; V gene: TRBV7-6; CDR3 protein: CASSSPSGAQETQYF; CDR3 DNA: TGTGCCAGCAGCTCTCCTAGCGGGGCTCAAGAGACCCAGTACTTC
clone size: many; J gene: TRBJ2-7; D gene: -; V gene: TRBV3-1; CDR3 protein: CASSRRARQRTEQYF; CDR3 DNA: TGTGCCAGCAGTCGACGGGCAAGGCAGAGGACCGAGCAGTACTTC
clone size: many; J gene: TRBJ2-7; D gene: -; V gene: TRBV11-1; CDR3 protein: CASSLGHPGEQYF; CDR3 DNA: TGTGCCAGCAGCTTAGGACATCCAGGCGAGCAGTACTTC
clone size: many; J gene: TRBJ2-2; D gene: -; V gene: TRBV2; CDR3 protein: CASINRAGTELFF; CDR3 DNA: TGTGCCAGCATCAACAGGGCCGGTACAGAGCTGTTTTTT
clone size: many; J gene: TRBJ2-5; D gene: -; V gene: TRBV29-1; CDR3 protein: CSVEVLDRLGSETQYF; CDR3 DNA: TGCAGCGTTGAAGTCCTTGACCGACTAGGGTCAGAGACCCAGTACTTC
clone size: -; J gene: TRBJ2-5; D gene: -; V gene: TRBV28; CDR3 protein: CASSFSSAPGETQYF; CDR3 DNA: TGTGCCAGCAGTTTCTCGTCGGCCCCAGGAGAGACCCAGTACTTC
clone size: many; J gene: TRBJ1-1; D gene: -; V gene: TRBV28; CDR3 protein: CASSLTGQATEAFF; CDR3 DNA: TGTGCCAGCAGTTTAACGGGACAAGCTACTGAAGCTTTCTTT
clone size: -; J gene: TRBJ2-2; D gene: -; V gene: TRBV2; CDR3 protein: CASKTPGLMGTGELFF; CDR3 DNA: TGTGCCAGCAAAACACCGGGACTCATGGGCACCGGGGAGCTGTTTTTT
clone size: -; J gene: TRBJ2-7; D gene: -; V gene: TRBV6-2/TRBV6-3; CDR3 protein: CASSSRSSSYEQYF; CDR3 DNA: TGTGCCAGCAGCTCACGCTCCAGCTCCTACGAGCAGTACTTC
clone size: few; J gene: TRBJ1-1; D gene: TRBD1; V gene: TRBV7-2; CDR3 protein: CASSLERDREAFF; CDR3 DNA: TGTGCCAGCAGCTTAGAGAGGGACAGGGAAGCTTTCTTT
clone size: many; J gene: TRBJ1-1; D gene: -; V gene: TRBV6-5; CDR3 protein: CASRGQWAPLAEAFF; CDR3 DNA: TGTGCCAGCAGAGGACAGTGGGCTCCTCTAGCTGAAGCTTTCTTT
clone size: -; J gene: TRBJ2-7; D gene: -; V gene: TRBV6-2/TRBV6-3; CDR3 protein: CASSYGDEHFPYEQYF; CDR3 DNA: TGTGCCAGCAGTTACGGAGACGAGCACTTCCCATACGAGCAGTACTTC
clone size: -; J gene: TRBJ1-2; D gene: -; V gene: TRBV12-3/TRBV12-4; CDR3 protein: CASRWGPRQGKRGYTF; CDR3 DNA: TGTGCCAGCCGGTGGGGCCCTCGGCAGGGAAAAAGAGGCTACACCTTC
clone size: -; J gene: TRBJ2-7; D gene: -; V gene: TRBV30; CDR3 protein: CASRQGLGYEQYF; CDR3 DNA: TGTGCCTCCCGACAGGGACTGGGCTACGAGCAGTACTTC
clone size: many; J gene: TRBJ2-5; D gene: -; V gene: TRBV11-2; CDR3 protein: CASSFFGGVGETQYF; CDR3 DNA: TGTGCCAGCAGCTTCTTTGGAGGAGTTGGTGAGACCCAGTACTTC
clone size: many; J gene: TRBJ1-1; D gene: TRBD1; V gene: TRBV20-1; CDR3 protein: CSAGGTGRSEAFF; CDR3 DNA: TGCAGTGCTGGGGGGACAGGGCGCTCTGAAGCTTTCTTT
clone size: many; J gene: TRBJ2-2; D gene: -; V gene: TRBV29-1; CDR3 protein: CSVVETAGELFF; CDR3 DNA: TGCAGCGTTGTAGAGACGGCCGGGGAGCTGTTTTTT
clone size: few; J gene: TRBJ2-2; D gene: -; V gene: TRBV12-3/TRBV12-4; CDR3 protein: CASSLRDTGPGELFF; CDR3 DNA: TGTGCCAGCAGCCTCCGGGACACAGGTCCCGGGGAGCTGTTTTTT
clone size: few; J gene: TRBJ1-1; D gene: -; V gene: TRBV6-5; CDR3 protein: CASSSQGEGTEAFF; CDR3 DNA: TGTGCCAGCAGTTCCCAGGGTGAGGGCACTGAAGCTTTCTTT
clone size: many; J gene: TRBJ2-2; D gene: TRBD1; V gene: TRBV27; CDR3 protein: CASSATGKNTGELFF; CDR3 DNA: TGTGCCAGCAGCGCGACAGGGAAGAACACCGGGGAGCTGTTTTTT
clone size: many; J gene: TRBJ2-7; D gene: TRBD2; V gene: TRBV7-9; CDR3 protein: CASSRGTSGTSYEQYF; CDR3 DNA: TGTGCCAGCAGCCGAGGGACTAGCGGGACCTCCTACGAGCAGTACTTC
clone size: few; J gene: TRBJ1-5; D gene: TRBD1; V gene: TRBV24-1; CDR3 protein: CATSDPGQGVNQPQHF; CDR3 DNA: TGTGCCACCAGTGACCCCGGACAGGGGGTAAATCAGCCCCAGCATTTT
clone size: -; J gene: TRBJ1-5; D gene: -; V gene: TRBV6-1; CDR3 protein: CASIIKTGNQPQHF; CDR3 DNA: TGTGCCAGCATAATTAAGACAGGCAATCAGCCCCAGCATTTT
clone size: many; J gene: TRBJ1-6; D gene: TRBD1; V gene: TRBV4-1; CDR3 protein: CASSQVQGLDSPLHF; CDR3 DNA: TGCGCCAGCAGCCAAGTACAGGGGTTGGATTCACCCCTCCACTTT
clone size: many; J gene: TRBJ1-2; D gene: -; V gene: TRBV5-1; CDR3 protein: CASSPWDGKPNYGYTF; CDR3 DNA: TGCGCCAGCAGCCCTTGGGACGGGAAGCCTAACTATGGCTACACCTTC
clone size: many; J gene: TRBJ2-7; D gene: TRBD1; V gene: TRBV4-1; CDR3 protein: CASSLSGQGDYEQYF; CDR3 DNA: TGCGCCAGCAGCCTGTCGGGACAGGGGGACTACGAGCAGTACTTC
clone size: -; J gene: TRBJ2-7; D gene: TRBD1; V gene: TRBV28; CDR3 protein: CASSQPGQRVYEQYF; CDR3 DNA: TGTGCCAGCAGTCAACCGGGACAGAGAGTCTACGAGCAGTACTTC
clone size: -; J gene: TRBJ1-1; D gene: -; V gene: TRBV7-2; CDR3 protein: CASSLAPKGSEAFF; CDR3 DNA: TGTGCCAGCAGCTTAGCGCCGAAGGGGTCTGAAGCTTTCTTT
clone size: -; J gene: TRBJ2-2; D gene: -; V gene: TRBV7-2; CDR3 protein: CASRDTADGGELFF; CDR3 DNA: TGTGCCAGCAGGGACACCGCAGACGGCGGGGAGCTGTTTTTT
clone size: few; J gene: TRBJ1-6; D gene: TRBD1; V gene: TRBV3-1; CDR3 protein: CASSRGPGGLTPLHF; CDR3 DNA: TGTGCCAGCAGCCGCGGACCAGGGGGCTTGACACCCCTCCACTTT
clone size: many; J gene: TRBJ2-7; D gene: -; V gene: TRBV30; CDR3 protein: CAWSVSHPYEQYF; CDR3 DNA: TGTGCCTGGAGTGTAAGTCATCCTTACGAGCAGTACTTC
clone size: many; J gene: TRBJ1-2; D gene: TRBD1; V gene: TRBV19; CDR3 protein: CASSANRGQDYGYTF; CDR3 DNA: TGTGCCAGTAGTGCCAACAGGGGGCAGGACTATGGCTACACCTTC
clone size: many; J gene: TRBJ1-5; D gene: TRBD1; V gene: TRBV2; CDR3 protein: CASSGGTGHVQPQHF; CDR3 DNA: TGTGCCAGCAGTGGTGGGACAGGTCACGTCCAGCCCCAGCATTTT